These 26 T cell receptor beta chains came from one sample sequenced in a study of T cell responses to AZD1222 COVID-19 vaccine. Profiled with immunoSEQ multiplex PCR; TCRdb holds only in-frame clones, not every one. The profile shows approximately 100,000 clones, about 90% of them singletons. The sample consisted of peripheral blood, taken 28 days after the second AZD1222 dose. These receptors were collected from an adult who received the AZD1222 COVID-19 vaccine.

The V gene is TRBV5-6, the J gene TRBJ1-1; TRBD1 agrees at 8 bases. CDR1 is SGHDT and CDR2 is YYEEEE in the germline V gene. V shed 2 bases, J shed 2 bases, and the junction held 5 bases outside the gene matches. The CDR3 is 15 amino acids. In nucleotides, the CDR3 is TGTGCCAGCAGCTTTGTGGGACAGGTCAACACTGAAGCTTTCTTT. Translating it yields CASSFVGQVNTEAFF.

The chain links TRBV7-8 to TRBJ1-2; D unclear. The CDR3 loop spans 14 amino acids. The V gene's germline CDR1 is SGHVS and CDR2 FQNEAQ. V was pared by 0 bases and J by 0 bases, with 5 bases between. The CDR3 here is CASSLASANYGYTF. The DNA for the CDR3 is TGTGCCAGCAGCTTAGCGTCAGCTAACTATGGCTACACCTTC.

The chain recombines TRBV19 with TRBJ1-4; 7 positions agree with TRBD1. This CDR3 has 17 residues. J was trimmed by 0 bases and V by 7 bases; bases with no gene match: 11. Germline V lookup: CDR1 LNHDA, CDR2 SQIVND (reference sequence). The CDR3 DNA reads TGTGCCAGTATACCGACAGGGCGCTCTGCAACTAATGAAAAACTGTTTTTT. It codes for CASIPTGRSATNEKLFF.

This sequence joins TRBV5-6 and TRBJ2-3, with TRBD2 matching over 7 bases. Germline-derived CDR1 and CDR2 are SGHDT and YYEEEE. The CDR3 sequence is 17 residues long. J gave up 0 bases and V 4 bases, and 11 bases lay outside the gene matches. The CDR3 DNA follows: TGTGCCAGCAGCCCCTTCCTACTAGCGCCGAGCACAGATACGCAGTATTTT. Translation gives CASSPFLLAPSTDTQYF.

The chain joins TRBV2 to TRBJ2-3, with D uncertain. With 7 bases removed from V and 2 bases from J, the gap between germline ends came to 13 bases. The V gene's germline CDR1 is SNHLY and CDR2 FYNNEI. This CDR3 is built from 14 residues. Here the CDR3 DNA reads TGTGCCAGCAAGCTCACGGACCCCACAGATACGCAGTATTTT. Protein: CASKLTDPTDTQYF.

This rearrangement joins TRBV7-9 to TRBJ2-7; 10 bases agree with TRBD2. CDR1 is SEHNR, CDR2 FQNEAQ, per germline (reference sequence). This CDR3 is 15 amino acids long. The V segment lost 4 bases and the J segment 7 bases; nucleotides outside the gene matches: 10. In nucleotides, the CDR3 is TGTGCCAGCAGCTCAACCCTAGCGGGAGATAGGGAGCAGTACTTC. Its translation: CASSSTLAGDREQYF.

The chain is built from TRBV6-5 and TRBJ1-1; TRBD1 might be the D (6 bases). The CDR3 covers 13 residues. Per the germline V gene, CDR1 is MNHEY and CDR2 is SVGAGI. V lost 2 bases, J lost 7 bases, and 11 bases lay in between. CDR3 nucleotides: TGTGCCAGCAGTTACGGATCAGGGGATGAAGCTTTCTTT. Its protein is CASSYGSGDEAFF.

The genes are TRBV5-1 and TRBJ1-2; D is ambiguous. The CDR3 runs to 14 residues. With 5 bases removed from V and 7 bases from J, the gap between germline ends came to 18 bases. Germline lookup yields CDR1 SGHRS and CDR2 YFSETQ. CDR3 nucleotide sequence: TGCGCCAGCAGTCCCGGGCCCGAGGGTGGTGGCTACACCTTC. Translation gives CASSPGPEGGGYTF. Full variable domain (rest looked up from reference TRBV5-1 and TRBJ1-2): KAGVTQTPRYLIKTRGQQVTLSCSPISGHRSVSWYQQTPGQGLQFLFEYFSETQRNKGNFPGRFSGRQFSNSRSEMNVSTLELGDSALYLCASSPGPEGGGYTFGSGTRLTVV.

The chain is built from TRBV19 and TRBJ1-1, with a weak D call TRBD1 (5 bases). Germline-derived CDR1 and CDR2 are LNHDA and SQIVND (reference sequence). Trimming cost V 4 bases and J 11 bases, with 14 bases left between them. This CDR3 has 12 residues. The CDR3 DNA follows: TGTGCCAGTAGTAGTCGGGGGAGCGTTGCTTTCTTT. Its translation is CASSSRGSVAFF.

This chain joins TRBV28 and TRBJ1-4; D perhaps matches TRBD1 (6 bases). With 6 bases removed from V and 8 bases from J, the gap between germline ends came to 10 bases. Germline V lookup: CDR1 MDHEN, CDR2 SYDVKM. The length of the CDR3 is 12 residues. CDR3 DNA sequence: TGTGCCAGCAGGACAGGAAGCGAAAAACTGTTTTTT. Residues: CASRTGSEKLFF.

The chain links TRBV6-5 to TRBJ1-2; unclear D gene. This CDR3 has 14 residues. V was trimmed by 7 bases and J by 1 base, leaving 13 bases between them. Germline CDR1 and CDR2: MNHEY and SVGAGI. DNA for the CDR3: TGTGCCAGCACCGTGACACGAAGTAACTATGGCTACACCTTC. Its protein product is CASTVTRSNYGYTF.

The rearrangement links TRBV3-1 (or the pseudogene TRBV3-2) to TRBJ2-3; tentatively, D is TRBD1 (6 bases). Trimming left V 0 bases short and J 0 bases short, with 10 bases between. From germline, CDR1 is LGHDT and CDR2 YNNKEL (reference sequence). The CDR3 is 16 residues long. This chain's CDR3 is CASSQEGARSTDTQYF. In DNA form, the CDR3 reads TGTGCCAGCAGCCAAGAGGGGGCCAGAAGCACAGATACGCAGTATTTT.

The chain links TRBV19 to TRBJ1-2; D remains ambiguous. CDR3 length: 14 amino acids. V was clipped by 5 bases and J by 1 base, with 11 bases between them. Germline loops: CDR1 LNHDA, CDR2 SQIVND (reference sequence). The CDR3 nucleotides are TGTGCCAGTAGTCCGGGCCATGGTAACTATGGCTACACCTTC. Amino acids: CASSPGHGNYGYTF. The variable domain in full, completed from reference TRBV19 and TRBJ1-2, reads DGGITQSPKYLFRKEGQNVTLSCEQNLNHDAMYWYRQDPGQGLRLIYYSQIVNDFQKGDIAEGYSVSREKKESFPLTVTSAQKNPTAFYLCASSPGHGNYGYTFGSGTRLTVV.

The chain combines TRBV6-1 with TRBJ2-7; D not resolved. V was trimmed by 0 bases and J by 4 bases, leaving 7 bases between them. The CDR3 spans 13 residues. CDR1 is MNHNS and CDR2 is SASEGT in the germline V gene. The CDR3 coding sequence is TGTGCCAGCAGTGAAGCACGGTTGTACGAGCAGTACTTC. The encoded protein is CASSEARLYEQYF.

In DNA form, the CDR3 reads TGTGCCAGCAGCTTTTATGGGGACGGCTACACCTTC. This translates into CASSFYGDGYTF. This sequence joins TRBV5-6 and TRBJ1-2, with D perhaps TRBD1 (5 bases). This CDR3 contains 12 residues. The V and J ends lost 2 bases and 8 bases respectively, with 10 bases between them. Germline V gene data show CDR1 as SGHDT and CDR2 as YYEEEE.

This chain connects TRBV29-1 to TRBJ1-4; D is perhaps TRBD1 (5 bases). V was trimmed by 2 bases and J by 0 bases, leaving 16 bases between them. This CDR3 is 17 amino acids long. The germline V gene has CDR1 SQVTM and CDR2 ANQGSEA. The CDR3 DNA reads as TGCAGCGTTGAATTGGCAGGGAAGCCTGCAACTAATGAAAAACTGTTTTTT. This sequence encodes CSVELAGKPATNEKLFF.

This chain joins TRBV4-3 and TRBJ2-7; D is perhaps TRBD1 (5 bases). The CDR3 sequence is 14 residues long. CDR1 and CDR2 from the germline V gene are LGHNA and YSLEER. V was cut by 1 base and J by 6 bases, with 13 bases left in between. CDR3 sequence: CASSQARWGREQYF. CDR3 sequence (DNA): TGCGCCAGCAGCCAAGCGCGCTGGGGCCGCGAGCAGTACTTC.

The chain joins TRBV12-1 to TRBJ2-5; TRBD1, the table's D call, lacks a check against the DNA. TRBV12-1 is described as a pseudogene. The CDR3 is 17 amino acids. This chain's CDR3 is CASSFAHVSTVGETQYF. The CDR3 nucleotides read TGTGCCAGCAGCTTTGCGCACGTTTCAACAGTTGGGGAGACCCAGTACTTC.

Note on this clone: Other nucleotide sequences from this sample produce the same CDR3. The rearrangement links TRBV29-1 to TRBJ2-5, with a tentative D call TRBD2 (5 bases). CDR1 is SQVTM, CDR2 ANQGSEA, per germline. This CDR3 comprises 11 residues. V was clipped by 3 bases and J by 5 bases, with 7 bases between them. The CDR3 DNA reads TGCAGCGTTGAGACTACTGAGACCCAGTACTTC. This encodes CSVETTETQYF.

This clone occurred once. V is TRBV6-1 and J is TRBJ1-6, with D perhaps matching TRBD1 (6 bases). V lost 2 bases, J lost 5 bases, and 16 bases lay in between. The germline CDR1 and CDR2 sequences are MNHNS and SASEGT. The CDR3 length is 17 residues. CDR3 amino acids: CASSERLGADNNSPLHF. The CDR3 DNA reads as TGTGCCAGCAGTGAACGTCTGGGGGCGGATAATAATTCACCCCTCCACTTT.

CDR3 region: CAWSRGQGNTEAFF. The DNA for the CDR3 is TGTGCCTGGAGTCGGGGGCAGGGGAACACTGAAGCTTTCTTT. The rearrangement joins TRBV30 to TRBJ1-1; D perhaps matches TRBD1 (6 bases). Germline assignment: CDR1 GTSNPN and CDR2 SVGIG (reference sequence). This CDR3 is built from 14 residues. V lost 2 bases to trimming and J lost 1 base, with 11 bases between them.

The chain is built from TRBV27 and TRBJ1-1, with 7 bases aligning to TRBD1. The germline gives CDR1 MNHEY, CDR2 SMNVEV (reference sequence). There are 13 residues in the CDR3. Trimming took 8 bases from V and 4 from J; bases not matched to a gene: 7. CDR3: CASGRQGGTEAFF. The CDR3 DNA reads TGTGCCAGCGGGAGACAGGGCGGCACTGAAGCTTTCTTT.

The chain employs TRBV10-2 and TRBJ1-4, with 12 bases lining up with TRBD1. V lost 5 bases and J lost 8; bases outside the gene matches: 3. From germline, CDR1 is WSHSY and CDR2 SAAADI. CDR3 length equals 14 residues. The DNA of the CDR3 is TGCGCCAGCAGTACCGGGACAGGGGGCGAAAAACTGTTTTTT. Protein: CASSTGTGGEKLFF.

CDR3 bases: TGTGCCAGCACCCCCCCGTCGGGGACATTTAACACTGAAGCTTTCTTT. This sequence encodes CASTPPSGTFNTEAFF. V is TRBV6-6 and J is TRBJ1-1, with D perhaps matching TRBD1 (6 bases). Germline loops: CDR1 MNHNY, CDR2 SVGAGI (reference sequence). CDR3 size: 16 residues. The V gene lost 7 bases and the J gene lost 2 bases, with 20 bases spanning the gap.

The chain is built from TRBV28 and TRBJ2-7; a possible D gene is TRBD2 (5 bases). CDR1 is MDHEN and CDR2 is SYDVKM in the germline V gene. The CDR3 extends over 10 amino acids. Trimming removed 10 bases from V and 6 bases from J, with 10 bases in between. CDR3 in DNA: TGTGCCACAGGACTGTTCGAGCAGTACTTC. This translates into CATGLFEQYF.

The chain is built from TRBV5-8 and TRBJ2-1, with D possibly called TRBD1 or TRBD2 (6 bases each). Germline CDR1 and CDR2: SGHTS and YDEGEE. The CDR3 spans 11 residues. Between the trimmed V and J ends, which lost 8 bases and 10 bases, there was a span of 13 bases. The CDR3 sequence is CASFGGGEQFF. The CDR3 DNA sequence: TGTGCCAGTTTTGGAGGGGGAGAGCAGTTCTTC.